A single sample is the source of the 5 T cell receptor beta chains below, sequenced in a study of T cells after yellow fever vaccination. TCRdb reprocessed the 5' RACE reads via MiXCR and lists one record per CDR3 protein. Of about 85,000 distinct CDR3 sequences listed, 10% to 15% are singletons. This specimen was CD8+ T cells not binding an NS4B(214-222) dextramer, sorted from PBMCs, taken 20 to 25 days after the first yellow fever vaccination. The receptors originated from a man aged 18 to 29 who received the YFV17D yellow fever vaccine.

The chain is built from TRBV4-3 and TRBJ2-1; 10 bases are shared with TRBD2. The V gene's germline CDR1 is LGHNA and CDR2 YSLEER. The V segment lost 4 bases and the J segment 3 bases; nucleotides outside the gene matches: 6. The CDR3 has 16 amino acids. CDR3 protein: CASSPTLAGGYNEQFF. CDR3 sequence (DNA): TGCGCCAGCAGCCCGACCTTAGCGGGGGGCTACAATGAGCAGTTCTTC.

The gene calls are TRBV7-9 and TRBJ2-5; D unclear. Trimming pared 1 base from V and 5 bases from J, leaving 11 bases between. The germline V gene encodes CDR1 SEHNR and CDR2 FQNEAQ (reference sequence). This CDR3 is 14 amino acids long. CDR3 sequence: CASSLEGSRETQYF. In nucleotides, the CDR3 is TGTGCCAGCAGCTTAGAGGGCAGCCGGGAGACCCAGTACTTC.

The chain joins TRBV2 to TRBJ2-7, with TRBD1 matching 9 bases. The CDR3 spans 14 residues. Trimming cost V 6 bases and J 7 bases; bases outside gene matches: 10. The germline gives CDR1 SNHLY, CDR2 FYNNEI. The CDR3 loop is CASSAGTGRGEQYF. As DNA, the CDR3 is TGTGCCAGCAGCGCCGGGACAGGGAGAGGGGAGCAGTACTTC.

This clonotype was detected a few times. The chain links TRBV16 to TRBJ2-2; D gene unclear. CDR1 is KGHSY, CDR2 FQNENV, per germline. Between the trimmed V and J ends, which lost 7 bases and 0 bases, there was a span of 12 bases. The CDR3 length is 15 residues. CDR3 in amino acids: CASTGLYANTGELFF. For the CDR3, the DNA is TGTGCCAGCACCGGGCTCTACGCGAACACCGGGGAGCTGTTTTTT.

This chain uses TRBV11-2 with TRBJ2-1; the D gene is possibly TRBD1 (6 bases). The CDR3 covers 14 residues. Germline V gives CDR1 SGHAT, CDR2 FQNNGV. V was cut by 5 bases and J by 3 bases, with 11 bases left in between. The DNA of the CDR3 is TGTGCCAGCAGCCACCGGACAGACTACAATGAGCAGTTCTTC. It is translated as CASSHRTDYNEQFF.